This TCR beta chain was recorded in a study of beta chain features in type 1 diabetes. With respect to this clone: Its specificity is not known.

Study-level findings and limits: In these data, an HLA type influence on TCRB rearrangement remained unresolved. PCR might favor shorter templates, but any such skew would affect patients and controls equally. A moderate, significant TCRB CDR3 shortening appeared in type 1 diabetes across four CD4+ subsets. A greater similarity of naive, central memory and Treg TCRB repertoires was seen among patients than among healthy donors.

Central memory, naive, regulatory and stem cell-like memory CD4+ cells were sorted by CD45RO/CCR7/CD25/CD127/CD95/CD27. Expressed TCRB transcripts were sequenced because the isolated RNA had all been reverse transcribed beforehand. Assay used: immunoSEQ multiplex PCR; TCRdb lists only in-frame clones, some missing. The data contain 150,000 to 200,000 clones, roughly 63% of them singletons. This CDR3 is built from 14 residues. Germline CDR1 reads SEHNR; CDR2 reads FQNEAQ (reference sequence). With V trimmed by 4 bases and J by 2 bases, 5 bases remained unmatched. The TCR sequence derives from a man aged 25 to 40 with type 1 diabetes. The chain uses TRBV7-9 and TRBJ2-7, with 7 bases matching TRBD1. Source material: naive CD4+ T cells from blood. The CDR3 is CASSSRDSPYEQYF. In DNA form, the CDR3 reads TGTGCCAGCAGCTCTCGGGACAGTCCCTACGAGCAGTACTTC.